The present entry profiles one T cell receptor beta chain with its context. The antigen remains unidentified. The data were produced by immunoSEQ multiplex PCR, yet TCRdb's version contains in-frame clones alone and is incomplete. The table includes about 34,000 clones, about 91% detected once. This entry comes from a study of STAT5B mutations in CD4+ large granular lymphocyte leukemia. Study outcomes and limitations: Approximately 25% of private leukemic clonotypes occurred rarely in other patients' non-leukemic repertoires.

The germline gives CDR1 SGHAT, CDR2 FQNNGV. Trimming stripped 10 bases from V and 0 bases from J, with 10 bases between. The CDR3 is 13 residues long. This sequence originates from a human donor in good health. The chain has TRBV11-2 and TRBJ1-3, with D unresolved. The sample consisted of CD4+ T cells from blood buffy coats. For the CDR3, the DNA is TGTGCCACCTCAGAGAGCTCTGGAAACACCATATATTTT. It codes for CATSESSGNTIYF.